Each of the 32 T cell receptor beta chains below was sequenced from the same sample in a study of cytomegalovirus exposure and HLA in healthy donors. Both 60 Vbeta primers and 13 Jbeta primers went into the PCR. Method: immunoSEQ multiplex PCR; TCRdb's copy keeps in-frame clones and lacks some. Its table records over 100,000 clones. What was sequenced was PBMCs. All receptors derive from a man between 18 and 29 years old in good health and CMV-seronegative.

V and J are TRBV14 and TRBJ2-5, with no clear D. Looked up from germline, CDR1 is SGHDN and CDR2 is FVKESK. This CDR3 spans 13 amino acids. The V end was cut by 4 bases, the J end by 4 bases, with 10 bases between. As DNA, the CDR3 is TGTGCCAGCAGCCTTGCAGGCACAGAGACCCAGTACTTC. Its translation: CASSLAGTETQYF.

The rearrangement joins TRBV7-9 to TRBJ1-5, with a possible D match to TRBD1 (6 bases). The germline V gene encodes CDR1 SEHNR and CDR2 FQNEAQ (reference sequence). The V and J ends lost 5 bases and 7 bases respectively, with 15 bases between them. This CDR3 has 14 amino acids. The CDR3 DNA reads as TGTGCCAGCAGCCTAACGGGGGGCAGGCAGCCCCAGCATTTT. This gives the protein CASSLTGGRQPQHF.

The V and J genes are TRBV30 and TRBJ2-7; 7 bases match TRBD1. This CDR3 is built from 12 residues. V lost 3 bases to trimming and J lost 2 bases; unmatched junction nucleotides: 1. Germline V gene sequence: CDR1 GTSNPN, CDR2 SVGIG (reference sequence). CDR3 loop: CAWRTGPYEQYF. The CDR3, as DNA: TGTGCCTGGAGGACAGGGCCCTACGAGCAGTACTTC.

The CDR3 here is CASSPAVGGQPQHF. Written as DNA, the CDR3 is TGTGCCAGTAGTCCTGCGGTGGGGGGTCAGCCCCAGCATTTT. J is TRBJ1-5 and V is TRBV19, with D maybe TRBD1 (5 bases). The germline V gene encodes CDR1 LNHDA and CDR2 SQIVND (reference sequence). This CDR3 region has 14 residues. V was trimmed by 5 bases and J by 6 bases, leaving 14 bases between them.

The J gene is TRBJ1-1, the V gene TRBV19; D gene unclear. The CDR3 spans 15 residues. The germline CDR1 and CDR2 sequences are LNHDA and SQIVND (reference sequence). Trimming took 1 base from V and 1 from J, leaving 10 bases between them. The CDR3 DNA reads TGTGCCAGTAGTATAGCCCCCGAGCAGAACACTGAAGCTTTCTTT. Encoded protein: CASSIAPEQNTEAFF.

The chain combines TRBV11-2 with TRBJ1-2; possible D gene TRBD1, 5 bases. The length of the CDR3 is 14 residues. Germline CDR1 reads SGHAT; CDR2 reads FQNNGV. The V gene lost 2 bases and the J gene lost 2 bases, with 9 bases spanning the gap. DNA for the CDR3: TGTGCCAGCAGCTTAACGGACAAGAACTATGGCTACACCTTC. Its protein is CASSLTDKNYGYTF.

V and J are TRBV7-2 and TRBJ1-4; 7 bases are a match to TRBD1. J lost 4 bases, V lost 5 bases, and 4 bases had no gene match. The CDR3 extends over 14 amino acids. Germline CDR1 reads SGHTA; CDR2 reads FQGNSA. For the CDR3, the DNA is TGTGCCAGCAGCCCTTACAGGGGTAATGAAAAACTGTTTTTT. Translation: CASSPYRGNEKLFF. Using reference TRBV7-2 and TRBJ1-4 for the parts outside the CDR3, the full variable domain is GAGVSQSPSNKVTEKGKDVELRCDPISGHTALYWYRQSLGQGLEFLIYFQGNSAPDKSGLPSDRFSAERTGGSVSTLTIQRTQQEDSAVYLCASSPYRGNEKLFFGSGTQLSVL.

The chain links TRBV6-1 to TRBJ1-1; perhaps TRBD1 as D (6 bases). The V end lost 2 bases, the J end lost 0 bases, and 16 bases lay between the germline ends. The CDR3 runs to 17 residues. The germline CDR1 and CDR2 sequences are MNHNS and SASEGT. As DNA, the CDR3 is TGTGCCAGCAGTGAACTGCTGGTGGACAGCATGAACACTGAAGCTTTCTTT. This translates into CASSELLVDSMNTEAFF.

The chain combines TRBV4-2 with TRBJ1-2; D may be TRBD1 (6 bases). Germline V gene lookup returns CDR1 LGHNA and CDR2 YNFKEQ. CDR3 length: 13 amino acids. Trimming removed 1 base from V and 8 bases from J, with 11 bases in between. The CDR3 reads CASSQGYGGGYTF. For the CDR3, the DNA is TGTGCCAGCAGCCAAGGGTATGGGGGCGGCTACACCTTC.

This chain uses TRBV18 with TRBJ1-1; 9 nucleotides agree with TRBD1. The junction had 7 bases not matched to a gene; V was cut back by 4 bases and J by 4 bases. This CDR3 is 15 amino acids long. Germline CDR1 and CDR2: KGHSH and LQKENI. CDR3 DNA: TGTGCCAGCTCACATCCAAGGACAGGGGTCACTGAAGCTTTCTTT. As protein: CASSHPRTGVTEAFF.

The rearrangement joins TRBV6-1 to TRBJ1-5; D is unresolved. The V and J ends lost 5 bases and 0 bases respectively, with 11 bases between them. Germline assignment: CDR1 MNHNS and CDR2 SASEGT. This CDR3 is built from 15 residues. CDR3 DNA sequence: TGTGCCAGCAGTTGGGCTGAATATAGCAATCAGCCCCAGCATTTT. Its protein product is CASSWAEYSNQPQHF.

The CDR3: CASSEDYSNHF. CDR3 sequence (DNA): TGTGCCAGCAGTGAAGATTATAGTAACCATTTT. V is TRBV6-1 and J is TRBJ1-5; D gene ambiguous. The CDR3 totals 11 residues. The V end was cut by 1 base, the J end by 16 bases, with 11 bases between. Germline CDR1 reads MNHNS; CDR2 reads SASEGT.

DNA of the CDR3: TGCGCCAGCAGCCAGAGGACAGGAGCCTTCTACGAGCAGTACTTC. Translation: CASSQRTGAFYEQYF. The chain has TRBV4-3 and TRBJ2-5; 7 bases are a match to TRBD1. Judging by the DNA end, TRBJ2-7 fits better; the J call may be wrong. There are 15 residues in the CDR3. CDR1 and CDR2 from the germline V gene are LGHNA and YSLEER.

The chain combines TRBV28 with TRBJ2-5; no firm D call. The germline V gene has CDR1 MDHEN and CDR2 SYDVKM. The CDR3 length is 14 residues. The germline V and J ends were trimmed by 5 bases and 2 bases, with 12 bases remaining between them. Here the CDR3 DNA reads TGTGCCAGCAGTAGATCTCAGGCACAAGAGACCCAGTACTTC. This sequence encodes CASSRSQAQETQYF. Full variable domain (missing parts from reference TRBV28 and TRBJ2-5): DVKVTQSSRYLVKRTGEKVFLECVQDMDHENMFWYRQDPGLGLRLIYFSYDVKMKEKGDIPEGYSVSREKKERFSLILESASTNQTSMYLCASSRSQAQETQYFGPGTRLLVL.

The J gene is TRBJ1-4, the V gene TRBV9, with D perhaps matching TRBD1 (5 bases). This CDR3 is 18 amino acids long. Germline CDR1 reads SGDLS; CDR2 reads YYNGEE. Between the trimmed V and J ends, which lost 0 bases and 0 bases, there was a span of 15 bases. This CDR3 reads CASSVDPTSGPTNEKLFF. DNA of the CDR3: TGTGCCAGCAGCGTAGACCCTACCTCAGGGCCAACTAATGAAAAACTGTTTTTT.

This CDR3 is CASSQYRVLNSPLHF. CDR3 in DNA: TGTGCCAGCAGCCAATACAGGGTGTTGAATTCACCCCTCCACTTT. The chain uses TRBV13 and TRBJ1-6, with D possibly being TRBD1 (6 bases). In germline, CDR1 is PRHDT, CDR2 FYEKMQ (reference sequence). Between the trimmed V and J ends, which lost 5 bases and 7 bases, there was a span of 15 bases. The CDR3 runs 15 residues.

The chain is built from TRBV2 and TRBJ1-6; no firm D call. Trimming stripped 10 bases from V and 6 bases from J, with 10 bases between. The CDR3 is 12 amino acids. Germline CDR1 and CDR2: SNHLY and FYNNEI. The CDR3 DNA sequence: TGTGCCACCAGATTCATTAATTCACCCCTCCACTTT. Protein: CATRFINSPLHF.

V is TRBV29-1 and J is TRBJ2-2; unclear D gene. The CDR3 length is 16 residues. Germline assignment: CDR1 SQVTM and CDR2 ANQGSEA. V shed 6 bases and J shed 4 bases, with 21 bases lying between them. The CDR3 sequence: CSVYSSVRSFTGELFF. CDR3 DNA: TGCAGCGTCTACAGCTCCGTCCGATCATTCACCGGGGAGCTGTTTTTT.

The chain links TRBV18 to TRBJ1-1, with D perhaps matching TRBD1 (6 bases). Trimming removed 4 bases from V and 1 base from J, with 10 bases in between. The germline V gene has CDR1 KGHSH and CDR2 LQKENI. This CDR3 has 14 amino acids. The CDR3 region is CASSRWTENTEAFF. The CDR3 DNA sequence: TGTGCCAGCTCACGATGGACAGAGAACACTGAAGCTTTCTTT.

The genes are TRBV14 and TRBJ2-2; D is ambiguous. The CDR3 length is 15 residues. Germline V gene data show CDR1 as SGHDN and CDR2 as FVKESK. V lost 0 bases, J lost 4 bases, and 9 bases lay in between. The CDR3 spells CASSQDPSVTGELFF. For the CDR3, the DNA is TGTGCCAGCAGCCAAGATCCCTCGGTCACCGGGGAGCTGTTTTTT.

This rearrangement joins TRBV7-9 to TRBJ1-4, with a weak D call TRBD1 (6 bases). V was trimmed by 4 bases and J by 7 bases, leaving 13 bases between them. The CDR3 spans 14 residues. Germline CDR1 and CDR2: SEHNR and FQNEAQ (reference sequence). The CDR3 DNA reads as TGTGCCAGCAGCTCTACAGGGTTGAGTGAAAAACTGTTTTTT. The encoded protein is CASSSTGLSEKLFF.

The genes are TRBV9 and TRBJ1-1, with 7 bases that match TRBD1. This CDR3 spans 14 amino acids. Trimming at V came to 1 base and at J to 5 bases, leaving 5 bases not matched to a gene. Germline CDR1 reads SGDLS; CDR2 reads YYNGEE. CDR3 in DNA: TGTGCCAGCAGCGTATCAGGGGGTAGTACTGAAGCTTTCTTT. It translates to CASSVSGGSTEAFF.

The chain combines TRBV4-3 with TRBJ1-2, with no clear D. Germline V gene data show CDR1 as LGHNA and CDR2 as YSLEER. Trimming took 1 base from V and 1 from J, leaving 13 bases between them. The CDR3 length is 16 residues. In DNA form, the CDR3 reads TGCGCCAGCAGCCAAGGAGGCACGACCTTTAACTATGGCTACACCTTC. Translating gives CASSQGGTTFNYGYTF.

The chain links TRBV11-2 to TRBJ2-2; D is ambiguous. The germline V gene encodes CDR1 SGHAT and CDR2 FQNNGV. This CDR3 has 11 amino acids. Trimming shortened V by 3 bases and J by 7 bases, and 3 bases separated the two germline ends. For the CDR3, the DNA is TGTGCCAGCAGCTTCCGCGGGGAGCTGTTTTTT. This sequence encodes CASSFRGELFF.

The chain has TRBV28 and TRBJ2-7, with D possibly being TRBD1 (5 bases). The CDR3 consists of 15 residues. V lost 6 bases to trimming and J lost 4 bases, with 19 bases between them. The germline CDR1 and CDR2 sequences are MDHEN and SYDVKM. The CDR3 spells CASSPDTGFIYEQYF. The DNA for the CDR3 is TGTGCCAGCAGCCCGGACACGGGCTTTATTTACGAGCAGTACTTC.

The V gene is TRBV5-1, the J gene TRBJ2-3; D is unclear. The CDR3 runs 14 residues. CDR1 is SGHRS and CDR2 is YFSETQ in the germline V gene. Deletions cut 1 base from V and 3 bases from J, with 9 bases between. The CDR3 is CASSLFLETDTQYF. CDR3 DNA sequence: TGCGCCAGCAGCTTGTTCCTGGAGACAGATACGCAGTATTTT.

The chain is built from TRBV6-5 and TRBJ1-2; TRBD1 aligns across 7 bases. Germline trimming cut 5 bases from V and 5 bases from J; bases unmatched to any gene: 11. The CDR3 consists of 15 residues. Germline values: CDR1 MNHEY, CDR2 SVGAGI. CDR3 amino acids: CASSPDRTWAYGYTF. In nucleotides, the CDR3 is TGTGCCAGCAGTCCGGACAGGACTTGGGCTTATGGCTACACCTTC.

This chain uses TRBV10-3 with TRBJ1-5; D unresolved. The CDR3 contains 13 residues. Per the germline V gene, CDR1 is ENHRY and CDR2 is SYGVKD. V lost 2 bases to trimming and J lost 4 bases, with 6 bases between them. CDR3 nucleotide sequence: TGTGCCATCAGTGAGACAGAAAATCAGCCCCAGCATTTT. Translated: CAISETENQPQHF.

The chain combines TRBV7-8 with TRBJ1-2; D ambiguous. V lost 7 bases and J lost 4, with 13 bases in between. Germline loops: CDR1 SGHVS, CDR2 FQNEAQ. The length of the CDR3 is 13 residues. The CDR3 DNA sequence: TGTGCCAGCACCCCTCTCCAGTTCTATGGCTACACCTTC. This encodes CASTPLQFYGYTF.

J is TRBJ1-3 and V is TRBV6-5; D ambiguous. Germline V gives CDR1 MNHEY, CDR2 SVGAGI. The CDR3 runs to 15 residues. V was shortened by 0 bases and J by 4 bases, with 10 bases between the two germline ends. The CDR3 protein is CASSYSETGGNTIYF. CDR3 sequence (DNA): TGTGCCAGCAGTTACTCTGAGACGGGAGGAAACACCATATATTTT.

The chain uses TRBV19 and TRBJ2-1; D is possibly TRBD2 (6 bases). CDR1 and CDR2 (germline): LNHDA, SQIVND (reference sequence). The CDR3 is made up of 15 amino acids. The V end was cut by 7 bases, the J end by 6 bases, with 19 bases between. In nucleotides, the CDR3 is TGTGCCAGTACCACGATCGGGGGAGGCTCCAATGAGCAGTTCTTC. Amino acid sequence: CASTTIGGGSNEQFF.

This chain joins TRBV2 and TRBJ2-2; D unresolved. Trimming took off 5 bases at V and 1 base at J, with 14 bases between the two ends. The CDR3 is 16 amino acids. Germline V gene sequence: CDR1 SNHLY, CDR2 FYNNEI. The CDR3 sequence is CASSFPPGLNTGELFF. In nucleotides, the CDR3 is TGTGCCAGCAGTTTTCCCCCAGGTTTGAACACCGGGGAGCTGTTTTTT.